This T cell receptor beta chain was recovered during a study of T-cell memory formation after mild COVID-19. General observations from the study: Confirmation of SARS-CoV-2 specificity was lacking for second-wave clones peaking day 37. Pre-infection memory carried some responding clones, suggesting that cross-reactive memory joined.

This clonotype occurred many times. Antigen unknown. TCRdb reprocessed the 5' RACE reads with MiXCR, giving one entry per CDR3 protein. The sample carries approximately 290,000 distinct CDR3 sequences, over 7% recorded once. CDR1 is MGHRA and CDR2 is YSYEKL in the germline V gene. Deletions cut 0 bases from V and 2 bases from J, with 10 bases between. CDR3 length: 15 residues. The chain is built from TRBV4-1 and TRBJ2-5; no firm D call. The origin of this receptor is a man between 18 and 29 years old who had mild COVID-19 (a few samples of this study predate the infection). Cell type and time point are not known. Sequenced: PBMCs or a T cell subset sorted from them (not recorded which). CDR3: CASSQDPLIQETQYF. CDR3 in DNA: TGCGCCAGCAGCCAAGATCCCCTGATACAAGAGACCCAGTACTTC.